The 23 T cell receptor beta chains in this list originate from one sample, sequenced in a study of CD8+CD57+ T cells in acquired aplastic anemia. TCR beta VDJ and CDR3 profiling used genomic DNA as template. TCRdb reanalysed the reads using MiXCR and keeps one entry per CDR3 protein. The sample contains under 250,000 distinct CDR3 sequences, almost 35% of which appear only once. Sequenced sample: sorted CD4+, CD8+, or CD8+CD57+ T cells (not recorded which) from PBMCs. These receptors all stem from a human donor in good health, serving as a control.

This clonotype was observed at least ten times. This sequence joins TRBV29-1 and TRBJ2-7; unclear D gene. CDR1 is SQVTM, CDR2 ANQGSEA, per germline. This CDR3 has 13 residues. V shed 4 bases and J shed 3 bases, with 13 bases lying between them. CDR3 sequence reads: CSVGEATRYEQYF. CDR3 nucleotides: TGCAGCGTTGGAGAGGCAACCCGCTACGAGCAGTACTTC.

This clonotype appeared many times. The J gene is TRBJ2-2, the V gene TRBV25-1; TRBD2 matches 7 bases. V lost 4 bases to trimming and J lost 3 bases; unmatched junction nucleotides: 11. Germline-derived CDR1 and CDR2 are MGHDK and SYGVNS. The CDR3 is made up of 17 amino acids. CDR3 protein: CASSATTSLGYTGELFF. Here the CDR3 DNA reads TGTGCCAGCAGTGCAACGACTAGCTTGGGGTACACCGGGGAGCTGTTTTTT.

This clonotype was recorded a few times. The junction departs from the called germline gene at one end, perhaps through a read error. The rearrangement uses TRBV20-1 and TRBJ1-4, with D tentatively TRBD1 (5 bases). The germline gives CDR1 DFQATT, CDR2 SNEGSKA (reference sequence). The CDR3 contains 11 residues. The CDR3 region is CSATSQGRLSF. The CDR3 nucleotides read TGCAGTGCTACCTCGCAGGGTCGGCTGTCTTTT.

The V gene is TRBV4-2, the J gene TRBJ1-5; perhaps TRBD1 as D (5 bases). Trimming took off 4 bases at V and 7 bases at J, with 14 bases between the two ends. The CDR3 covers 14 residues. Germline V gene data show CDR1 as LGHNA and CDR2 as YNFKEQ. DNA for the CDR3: TGTGCCAGCAGCCGGGCGGGGGTTGAACAGCCCCAGCATTTT. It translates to CASSRAGVEQPQHF.

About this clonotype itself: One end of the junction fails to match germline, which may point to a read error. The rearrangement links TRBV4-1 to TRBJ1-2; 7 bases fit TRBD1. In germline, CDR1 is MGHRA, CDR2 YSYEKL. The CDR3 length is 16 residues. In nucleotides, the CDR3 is TGCGCCAGCAGCCAAGATTGGGCAGGGGGATTCTATGGCCACACCTTC. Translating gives CASSQDWAGGFYGHTF.

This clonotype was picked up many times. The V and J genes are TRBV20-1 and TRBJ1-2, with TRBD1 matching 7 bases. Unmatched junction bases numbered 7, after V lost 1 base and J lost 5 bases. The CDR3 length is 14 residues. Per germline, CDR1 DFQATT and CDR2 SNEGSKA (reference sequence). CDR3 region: CSARAPGQNYGYTF. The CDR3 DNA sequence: TGCAGTGCTAGAGCCCCGGGACAGAATTATGGCTACACCTTC.

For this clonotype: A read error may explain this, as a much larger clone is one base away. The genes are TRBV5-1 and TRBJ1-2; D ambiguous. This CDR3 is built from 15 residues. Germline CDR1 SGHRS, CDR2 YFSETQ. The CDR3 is CASSLRHSTNYGYIF. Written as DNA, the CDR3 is TGCGCCAGCAGCCTGCGACATTCGACTAACTATGGCTACATCTTC.

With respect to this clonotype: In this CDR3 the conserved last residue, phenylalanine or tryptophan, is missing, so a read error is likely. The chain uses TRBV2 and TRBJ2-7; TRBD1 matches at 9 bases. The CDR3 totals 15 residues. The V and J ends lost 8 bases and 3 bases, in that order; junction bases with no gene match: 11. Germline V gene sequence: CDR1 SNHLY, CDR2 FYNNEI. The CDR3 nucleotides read TGTGCCAGCTCACAATCGGGACAGGGCCACTACGAGCAGTACTCC. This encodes CASSQSGQGHYEQYS.

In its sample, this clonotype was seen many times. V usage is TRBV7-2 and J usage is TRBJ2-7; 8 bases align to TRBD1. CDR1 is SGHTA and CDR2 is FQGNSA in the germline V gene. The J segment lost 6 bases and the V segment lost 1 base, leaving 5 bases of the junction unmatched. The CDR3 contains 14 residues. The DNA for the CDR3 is TGTGCCAGCAGCTTAGAAAGCGACAGGGGCGAGCAGTACTTC. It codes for CASSLESDRGEQYF.

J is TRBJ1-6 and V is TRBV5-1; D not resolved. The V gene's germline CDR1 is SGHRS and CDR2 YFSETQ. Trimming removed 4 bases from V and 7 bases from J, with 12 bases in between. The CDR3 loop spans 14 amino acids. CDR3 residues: CASSRGENNSPLHF. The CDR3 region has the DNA TGCGCCAGCAGCAGAGGAGAGAACAATTCACCCCTCCACTTT.

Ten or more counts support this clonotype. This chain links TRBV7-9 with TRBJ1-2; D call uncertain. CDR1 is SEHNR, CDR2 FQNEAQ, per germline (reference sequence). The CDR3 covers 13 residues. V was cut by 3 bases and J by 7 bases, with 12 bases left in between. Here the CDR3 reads CASSFNRSSGYTF. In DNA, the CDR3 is TGTGCCAGCAGCTTTAATAGGAGTAGTGGCTACACCTTC.

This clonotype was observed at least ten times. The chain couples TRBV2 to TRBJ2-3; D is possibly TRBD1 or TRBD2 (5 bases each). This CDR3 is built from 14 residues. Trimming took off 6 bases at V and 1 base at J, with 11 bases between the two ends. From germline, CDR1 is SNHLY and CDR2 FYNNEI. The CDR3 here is CASSLGGRTDTQYF. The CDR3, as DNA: TGTGCCAGCAGCCTTGGGGGTCGCACAGATACGCAGTATTTT.

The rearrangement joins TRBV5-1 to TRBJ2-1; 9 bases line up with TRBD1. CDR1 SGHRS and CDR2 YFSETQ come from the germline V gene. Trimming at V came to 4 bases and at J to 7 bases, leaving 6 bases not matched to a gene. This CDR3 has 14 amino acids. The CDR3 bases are TGCGCCAGCAGCATGGACAGGGGAGGGAATGAGCAGTTCTTC. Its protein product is CASSMDRGGNEQFF.

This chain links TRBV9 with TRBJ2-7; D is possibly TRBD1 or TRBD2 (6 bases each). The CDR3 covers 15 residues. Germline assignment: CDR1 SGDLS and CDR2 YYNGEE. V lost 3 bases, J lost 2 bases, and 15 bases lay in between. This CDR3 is CASSGRVDRPYEQYV. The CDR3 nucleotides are TGTGCCAGCAGCGGGAGGGTGGACAGACCCTACGAGCAGTACGTC.

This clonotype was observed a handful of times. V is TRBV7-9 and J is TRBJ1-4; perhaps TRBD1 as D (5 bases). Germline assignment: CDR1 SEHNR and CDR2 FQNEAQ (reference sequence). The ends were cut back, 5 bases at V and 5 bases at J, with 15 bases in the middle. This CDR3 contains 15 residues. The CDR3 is CASSPGALPNEKLFF. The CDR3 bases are TGTGCCAGCAGCCCCGGGGCCCTTCCAAATGAAAAACTGTTTTTT.

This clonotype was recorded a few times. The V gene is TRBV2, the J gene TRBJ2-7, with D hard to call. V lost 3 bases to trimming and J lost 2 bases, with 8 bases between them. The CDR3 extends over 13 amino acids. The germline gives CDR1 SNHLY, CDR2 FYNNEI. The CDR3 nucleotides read TGTGCCAGCAGTGAGCTCCTAGCCTACGAGCAGTACTTC. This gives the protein CASSELLAYEQYF.

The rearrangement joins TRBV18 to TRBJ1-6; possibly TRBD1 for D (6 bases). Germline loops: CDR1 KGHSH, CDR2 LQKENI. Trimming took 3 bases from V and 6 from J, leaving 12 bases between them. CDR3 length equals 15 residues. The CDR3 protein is CASSPTLDSNSPLHF. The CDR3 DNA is TGTGCCAGCTCACCTACTCTGGACAGTAATTCACCCCTCCACTTT.

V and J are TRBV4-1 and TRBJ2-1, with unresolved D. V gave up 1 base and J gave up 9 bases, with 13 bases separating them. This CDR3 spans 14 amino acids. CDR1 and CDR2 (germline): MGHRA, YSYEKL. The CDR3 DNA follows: TGCGCCAGCAGCCAAGTGTTGAGACTTGGTGAGCAGTTCTTC. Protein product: CASSQVLRLGEQFF.

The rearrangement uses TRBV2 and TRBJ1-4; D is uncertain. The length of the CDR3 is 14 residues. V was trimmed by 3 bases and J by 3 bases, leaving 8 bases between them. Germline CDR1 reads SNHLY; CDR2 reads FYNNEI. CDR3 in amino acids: CASSELTPNEKLFF. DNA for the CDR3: TGTGCCAGCAGTGAGTTGACACCTAATGAAAAACTGTTTTTT.

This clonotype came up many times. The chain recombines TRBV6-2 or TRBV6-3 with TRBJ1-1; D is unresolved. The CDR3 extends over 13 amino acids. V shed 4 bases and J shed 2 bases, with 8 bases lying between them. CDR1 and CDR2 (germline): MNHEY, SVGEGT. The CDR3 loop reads CASSFTANTEAFF. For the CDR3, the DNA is TGTGCCAGCAGTTTCACAGCAAACACTGAAGCTTTCTTT.

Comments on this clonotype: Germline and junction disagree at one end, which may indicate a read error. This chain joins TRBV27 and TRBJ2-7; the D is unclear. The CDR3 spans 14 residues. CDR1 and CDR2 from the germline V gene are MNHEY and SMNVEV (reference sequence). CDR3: CASRHWSGFHEQYF. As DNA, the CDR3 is TGTGCCAGCAGGCATTGGTCAGGTTTCCACGAGCAATACTTC.

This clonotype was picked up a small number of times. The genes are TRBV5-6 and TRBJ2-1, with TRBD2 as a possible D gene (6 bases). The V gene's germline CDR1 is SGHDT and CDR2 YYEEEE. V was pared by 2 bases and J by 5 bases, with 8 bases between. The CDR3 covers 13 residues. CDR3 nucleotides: TGTGCCAGCAGCTTCGGCGGGGACAATGAGCAGTTCTTC. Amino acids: CASSFGGDNEQFF.

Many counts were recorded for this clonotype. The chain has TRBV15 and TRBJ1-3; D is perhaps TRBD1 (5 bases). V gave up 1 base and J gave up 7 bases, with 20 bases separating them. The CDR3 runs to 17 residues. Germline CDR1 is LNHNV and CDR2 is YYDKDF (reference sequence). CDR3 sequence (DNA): TGTGCCACCAGCAGAGCATCGAGGGGTCATGGGAGGAACACCATATATTTT. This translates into CATSRASRGHGRNTIYF.